Listed here is a single T cell receptor (beta chain). Some clones are missing from TCRdb's copy, which holds only in-frame ones; the method was immunoSEQ multiplex PCR. This repertoire shows around 690,000 clones, 90% found once; its top ten account for 34%. This sample is drawn from a study of shared clonotypes between healthy human individuals. CDR1 and CDR2 from the germline V gene are LNHDA and SQIVND (reference sequence). This CDR3 spans 14 amino acids. V was pared by 9 bases and J by 0 bases, with 7 bases of the junction left unmatched. The chain uses TRBV19 and TRBJ2-5, with TRBD1 identical over 7 bases. The TCR sequence derives from a man aged 18 to 30 in good health. Some clones in this sample may be carry-over from other donors' samples. Source material: memory CD8+ T cells from PBMCs. Subset denoted: CD45RO+ cells pooled with CCR7-negative TemRA cells. The CDR3 nucleotides read TGTGCCAGCGCCAAGCAGGGGGACCAAGAGACCCAGTACTTC. It translates to CASAKQGDQETQYF.